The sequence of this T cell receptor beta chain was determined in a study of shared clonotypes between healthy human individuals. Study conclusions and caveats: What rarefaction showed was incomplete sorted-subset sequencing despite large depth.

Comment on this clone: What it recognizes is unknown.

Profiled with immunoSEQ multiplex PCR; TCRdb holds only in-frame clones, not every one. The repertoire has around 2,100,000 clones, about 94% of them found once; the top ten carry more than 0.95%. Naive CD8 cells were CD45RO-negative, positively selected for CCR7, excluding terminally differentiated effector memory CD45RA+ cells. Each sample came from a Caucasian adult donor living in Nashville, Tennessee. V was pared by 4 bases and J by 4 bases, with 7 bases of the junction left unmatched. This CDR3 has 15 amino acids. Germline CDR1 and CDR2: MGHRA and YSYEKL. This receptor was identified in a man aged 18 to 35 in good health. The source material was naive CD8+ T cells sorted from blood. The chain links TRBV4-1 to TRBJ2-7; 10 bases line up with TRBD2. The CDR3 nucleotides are TGCGCCAGCAGCCCTGGCGCTAGCGGGGGTTACGAGCAGTACTTC. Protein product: CASSPGASGGYEQYF.